These 5 T cell receptor beta chains originate from one sample sequenced in a study of blood T cell repertoires in COVID-19. Sequencing used immunoSEQ multiplex PCR; TCRdb keeps in-frame clones, though not all of them. There are some 100,000 clones in the sample; roughly nine tenths occur only once, and 1.8% lies in the top ten. The sample consisted of peripheral blood. The receptors originated from a human donor with active COVID-19. The donor label of this sample is uncertain.

V and J are TRBV14 and TRBJ1-2; D may be TRBD1 (5 bases). Germline CDR1 SGHDN, CDR2 FVKESK. The V gene lost 6 bases and the J gene lost 3 bases, with 14 bases spanning the gap. There are 14 residues in the CDR3. The CDR3 region has the DNA TGTGCCAGCAGTGCGTGGGGAGGGGACTATGGCTACACCTTC. The encoded protein is CASSAWGGDYGYTF.

This clone was counted a few times. The chain couples TRBV9 to TRBJ1-3; TRBD1 matches at 9 bases. Germline V gives CDR1 SGDLS, CDR2 YYNGEE. V was pared by 3 bases and J by 4 bases, with 5 bases of the junction left unmatched. The CDR3 totals 15 residues. Here the CDR3 reads CASSATGGRGNTIYF. CDR3 sequence (DNA): TGTGCCAGCAGCGCTACAGGGGGCCGGGGAAACACCATATATTTT.

The chain uses TRBV29-1 and TRBJ2-7, with 13 nucleotides matching TRBD2. CDR1 SQVTM and CDR2 ANQGSEA come from the germline V gene. The CDR3 has 12 residues. The V gene end was trimmed by 5 bases and the J gene end by 7 bases; junction bases not matched to a gene: 2. The CDR3, as DNA: TGCAGCGTTATGGGACTAGCGGGAGAGCAGTACTTC. Residues: CSVMGLAGEQYF.

The rearrangement links TRBV3-1 (or the pseudogene TRBV3-2) to TRBJ2-3; no firm D call. The CDR3 is made up of 13 amino acids. Germline CDR1 and CDR2: LGHDT and YNNKEL (reference sequence). V was clipped by 3 bases and J by 4 bases, with 8 bases between them. The DNA for the CDR3 is TGTGCCAGCAGCCAGGTAGTCCCAGATACGCAGTATTTT. Protein product: CASSQVVPDTQYF.

This chain links TRBV5-1 with TRBJ1-4, with D hard to call. The ends were cut back, 4 bases at V and 0 bases at J, with 10 bases in the middle. The CDR3 has 15 residues. Germline assignment: CDR1 SGHRS and CDR2 YFSETQ. The DNA for the CDR3 is TGCGCCAGCAGCGAATCTATCTCAACTAATGAAAAACTGTTTTTT. Its protein product is CASSESISTNEKLFF.